This entry describes one TCR beta chain. Antigen unknown. Trimming removed 6 bases at V and 4 bases at J, with 15 bases between. CDR3 length: 13 amino acids. The germline V gene encodes CDR1 SQVTM and CDR2 ANQGSEA. This sample is part of a study of brain T cells in children with intractable seizures. Some clones are missing from TCRdb's copy, which holds only in-frame ones; the method was immunoSEQ multiplex PCR. The sample records about 340,000 clones, 85% to 95% being singletons. This sample's time point: blood from clinic visit 5 months post-surgery; TSC patient then seizure free. Only cases whose brain tissue showed the highest T cell transcript signatures were sequenced. Study-wide results and limits: Clones missing pre-surgery may reflect undersampling of that blood sample. Only CDR3 sequence similarity suggested viral specificity, without known HCMV serostatus.

This chain links TRBV29-1 with TRBJ1-2; no definite D call. This clonotype was sampled from a boy in the first two years of life with tuberous sclerosis and intractable seizures. Sequenced here: peripheral blood, sampled 5 to 6 months after surgery. The CDR3 is CSVLLSGGYGYTF. The DNA for the CDR3 is TGCAGCGTCTTACTATCTGGTGGCTATGGCTACACCTTC.